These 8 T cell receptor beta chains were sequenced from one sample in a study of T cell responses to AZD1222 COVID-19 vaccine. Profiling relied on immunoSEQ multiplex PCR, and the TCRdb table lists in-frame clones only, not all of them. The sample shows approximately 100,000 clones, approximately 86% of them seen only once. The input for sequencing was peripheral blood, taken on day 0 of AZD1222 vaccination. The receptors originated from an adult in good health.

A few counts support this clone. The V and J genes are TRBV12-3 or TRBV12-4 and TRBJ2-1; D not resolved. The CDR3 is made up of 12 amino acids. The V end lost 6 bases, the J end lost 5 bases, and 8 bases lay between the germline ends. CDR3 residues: CASSRVHNEQFF. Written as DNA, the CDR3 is TGTGCCAGCAGCCGGGTCCACAATGAGCAGTTCTTC.

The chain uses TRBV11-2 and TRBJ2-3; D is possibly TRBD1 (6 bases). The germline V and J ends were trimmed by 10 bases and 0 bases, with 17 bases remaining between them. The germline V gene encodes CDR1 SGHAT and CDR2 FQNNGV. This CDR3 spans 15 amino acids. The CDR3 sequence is CATQTGTTSTDTQYF. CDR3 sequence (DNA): TGTGCCACCCAAACCGGGACAACTAGCACAGATACGCAGTATTTT. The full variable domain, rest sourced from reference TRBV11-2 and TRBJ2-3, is EAGVAQSPRYKIIEKRQSVAFWCNPISGHATLYWYQQILGQGPKLLIQFQNNGVVDDSQLPKDRFSAERLKGVDSTLKIQPAKLEDSAVYLCATQTGTTSTDTQYFGPGTRLTVL.

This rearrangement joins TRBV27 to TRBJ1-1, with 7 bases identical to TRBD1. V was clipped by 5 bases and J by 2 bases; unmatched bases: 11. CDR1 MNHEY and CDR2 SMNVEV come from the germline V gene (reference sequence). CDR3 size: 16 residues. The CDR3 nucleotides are TGTGCCAGCAGTCCCGAGCTAGACAGGGTAAACACTGAAGCTTTCTTT. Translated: CASSPELDRVNTEAFF.

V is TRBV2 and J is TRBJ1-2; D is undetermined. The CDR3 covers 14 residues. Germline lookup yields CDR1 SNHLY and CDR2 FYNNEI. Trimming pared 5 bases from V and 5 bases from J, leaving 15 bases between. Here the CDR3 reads CASSQRGIRYGYTF. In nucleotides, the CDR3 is TGTGCCAGCAGTCAAAGAGGGATTCGGTATGGCTACACCTTC.

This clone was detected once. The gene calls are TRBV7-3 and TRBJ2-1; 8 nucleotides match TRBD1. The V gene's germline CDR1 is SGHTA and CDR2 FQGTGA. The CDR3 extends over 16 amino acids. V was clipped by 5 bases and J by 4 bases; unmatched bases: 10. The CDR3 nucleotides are TGTGCCAGCAGCCCACGGACAGGGCTGGGATACAATGAGCAGTTCTTC. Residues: CASSPRTGLGYNEQFF.

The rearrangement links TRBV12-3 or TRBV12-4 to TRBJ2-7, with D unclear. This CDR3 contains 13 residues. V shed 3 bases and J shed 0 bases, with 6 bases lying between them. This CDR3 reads CASSFGFSYEQYF. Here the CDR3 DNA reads TGTGCCAGCAGTTTTGGGTTCTCCTACGAGCAGTACTTC.

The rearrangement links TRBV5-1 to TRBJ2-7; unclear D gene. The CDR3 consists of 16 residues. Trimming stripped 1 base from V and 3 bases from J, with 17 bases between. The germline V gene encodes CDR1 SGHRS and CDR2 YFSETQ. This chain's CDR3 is CASSLRSRGQDYEQYF. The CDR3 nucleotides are TGCGCCAGCAGCTTGAGATCCCGTGGCCAGGACTACGAGCAGTACTTC.

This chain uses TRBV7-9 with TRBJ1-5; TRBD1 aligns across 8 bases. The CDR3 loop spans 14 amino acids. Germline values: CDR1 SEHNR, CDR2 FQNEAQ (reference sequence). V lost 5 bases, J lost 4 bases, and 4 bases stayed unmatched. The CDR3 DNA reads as TGTGCCAGCAGCCAAGGACAGGGAAATCAGCCCCAGCATTTT. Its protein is CASSQGQGNQPQHF.